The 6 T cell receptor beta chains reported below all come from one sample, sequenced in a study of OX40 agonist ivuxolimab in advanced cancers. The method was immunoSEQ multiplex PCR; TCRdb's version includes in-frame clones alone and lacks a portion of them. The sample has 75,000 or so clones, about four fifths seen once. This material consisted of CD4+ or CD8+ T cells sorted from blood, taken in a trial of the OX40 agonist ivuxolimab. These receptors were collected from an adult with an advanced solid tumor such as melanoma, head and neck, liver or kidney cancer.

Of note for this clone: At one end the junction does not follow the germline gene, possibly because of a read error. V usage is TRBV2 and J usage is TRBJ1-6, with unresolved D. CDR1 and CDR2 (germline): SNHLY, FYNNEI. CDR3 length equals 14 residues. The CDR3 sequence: CASSLTPYSSPLHF. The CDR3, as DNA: TGTGCCAGCAGCCTGACACCCTATAGTTCACCCCTCCACTTT.

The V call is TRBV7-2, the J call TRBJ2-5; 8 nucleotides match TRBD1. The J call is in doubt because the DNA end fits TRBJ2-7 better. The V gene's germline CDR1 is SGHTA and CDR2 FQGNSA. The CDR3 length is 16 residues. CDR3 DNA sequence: TGTGCCAGCAGCTTAGGGTACAGGGGGGTTAGCGACGAGCAGTACTTC. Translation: CASSLGYRGVSDEQYF.

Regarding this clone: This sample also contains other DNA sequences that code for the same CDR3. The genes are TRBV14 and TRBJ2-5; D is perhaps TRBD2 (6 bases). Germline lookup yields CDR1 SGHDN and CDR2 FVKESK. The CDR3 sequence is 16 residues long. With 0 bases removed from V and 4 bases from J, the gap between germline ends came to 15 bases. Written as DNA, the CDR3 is TGTGCCAGCAGCCAAGACTGGGTGCGGGGAACAGAGACCCAGTACTTC. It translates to CASSQDWVRGTETQYF.

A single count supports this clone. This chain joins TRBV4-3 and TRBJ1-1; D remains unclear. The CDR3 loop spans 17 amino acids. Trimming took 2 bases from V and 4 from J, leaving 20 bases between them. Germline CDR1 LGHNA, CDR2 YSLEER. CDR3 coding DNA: TGCGCCAGCAGCCAATTCACATCGGTGGCACTGGGCACTGAAGCTTTCTTT. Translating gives CASSQFTSVALGTEAFF.

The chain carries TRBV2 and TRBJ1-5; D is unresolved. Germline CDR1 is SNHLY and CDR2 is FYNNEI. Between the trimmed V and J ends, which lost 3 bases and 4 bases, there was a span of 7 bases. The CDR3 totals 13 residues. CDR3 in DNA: TGTGCCAGCAGTGACAGCATGAATCAGCCCCAGCATTTT. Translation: CASSDSMNQPQHF.

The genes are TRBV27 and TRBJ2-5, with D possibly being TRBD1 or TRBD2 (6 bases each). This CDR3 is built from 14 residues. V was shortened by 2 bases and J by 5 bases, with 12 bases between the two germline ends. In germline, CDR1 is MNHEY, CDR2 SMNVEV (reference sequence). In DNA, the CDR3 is TGTGCCAGCAGTTTAGGAGGGGGTAGGGAGACCCAGTACTTC. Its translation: CASSLGGGRETQYF.